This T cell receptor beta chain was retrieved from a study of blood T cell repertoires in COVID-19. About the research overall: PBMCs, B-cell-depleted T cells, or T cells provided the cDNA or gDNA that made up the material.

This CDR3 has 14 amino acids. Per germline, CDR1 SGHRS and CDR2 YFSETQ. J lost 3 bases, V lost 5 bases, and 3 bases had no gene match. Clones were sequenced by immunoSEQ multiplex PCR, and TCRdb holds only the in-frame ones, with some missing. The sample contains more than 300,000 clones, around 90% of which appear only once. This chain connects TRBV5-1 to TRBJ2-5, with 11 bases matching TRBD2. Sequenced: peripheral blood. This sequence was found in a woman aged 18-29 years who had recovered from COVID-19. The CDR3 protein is CASSYSGREETQYF. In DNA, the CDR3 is TGCGCCAGCAGTTATAGCGGGAGGGAAGAGACCCAGTACTTC.